The 17 T cell receptor beta chains listed next were all sequenced from one sample in a study of cytomegalovirus exposure and HLA in healthy donors. The PCR was carried out with 60 Vbeta primers and 13 Jbeta primers. The method was immunoSEQ multiplex PCR; TCRdb's version includes in-frame clones alone and lacks a portion of them. The data include approximately 150,000 clones; the top ten clones carry 0.9% to 1%. Sequenced material: PBMCs. The receptors shown here come from a male donor in good health and CMV-seronegative.

The chain uses TRBV30 and TRBJ1-2; 7 bases line up with TRBD1. This CDR3 contains 16 residues. Germline V gene lookup returns CDR1 GTSNPN and CDR2 SVGIG (reference sequence). Losses at the gene ends were 4 bases for V and 6 bases for J; bases not matched to a gene: 17. This chain's CDR3 is CAWTPHTQGTTDGYTF. In DNA form, the CDR3 reads TGTGCCTGGACCCCGCACACACAGGGGACGACGGATGGCTACACCTTC.

The chain employs TRBV28 and TRBJ1-2; 11 nucleotides align to TRBD1. The CDR3 totals 15 residues. J gave up 8 bases and V 4 bases, and 9 bases lay outside the gene matches. Germline loops: CDR1 MDHEN, CDR2 SYDVKM. The CDR3 DNA reads as TGTGCCAGCAGTTCCCCGGGACAGGGGGTACGGGGCTACACCTTC. Encoded protein: CASSSPGQGVRGYTF.

The gene calls are TRBV9 and TRBJ1-3, with D tentatively TRBD1 (6 bases). Trimming took 0 bases from V and 4 from J, leaving 14 bases between them. The germline V gene has CDR1 SGDLS and CDR2 YYNGEE. The CDR3 has 16 amino acids. The CDR3 reads CASSVGGPQTGNTIYF. CDR3 sequence (DNA): TGTGCCAGCAGCGTAGGGGGGCCTCAAACGGGAAACACCATATATTTT. Full variable domain (rest looked up from reference TRBV9 and TRBJ1-3): DSGVTQTPKHLITATGQRVTLRCSPRSGDLSVYWYQQSLDQGLQFLIQYYNGEERAKGNILERFSAQQFPDLHSELNLSSLELGDSALYFCASSVGGPQTGNTIYFGEGSWLTVV.

The V and J genes are TRBV18 and TRBJ1-1; no clear D. The CDR3 loop spans 13 amino acids. Trimming left V 3 bases short and J 4 bases short, with 9 bases between. Germline CDR1 and CDR2: KGHSH and LQKENI. CDR3 sequence (DNA): TGTGCCAGCTCACCTCTATCTGGCACTGAAGCTTTCTTT. Its protein product is CASSPLSGTEAFF.

The rearrangement joins TRBV2 to TRBJ2-7, with 7 bases aligning to TRBD1. In germline, CDR1 is SNHLY, CDR2 FYNNEI. The V and J ends lost 4 bases and 0 bases, in that order; junction bases with no gene match: 15. The CDR3 consists of 18 residues. CDR3 protein: CASSGRQGSISLSYEQYF. CDR3 in DNA: TGTGCCAGCAGTGGGAGACAGGGATCGATTTCTCTCTCCTACGAGCAGTACTTC.

The chain carries TRBV30 and TRBJ2-3; D is possibly TRBD1 (6 bases). CDR1 is GTSNPN and CDR2 is SVGIG in the germline V gene (reference sequence). The germline V and J ends were trimmed by 5 bases and 5 bases, with 11 bases remaining between them. This CDR3 contains 12 residues. DNA for the CDR3: TGTGCCTGGGATTTAGGGGGAGATACGCAGTATTTT. Translating it yields CAWDLGGDTQYF.

The V gene is TRBV6-1, the J gene TRBJ2-7; tentative D call: TRBD1 (6 bases). Germline CDR1 is MNHNS and CDR2 is SASEGT. The CDR3 runs to 14 residues. Trimming took 9 bases from V and 4 from J, leaving 19 bases between them. The CDR3 nucleotides are TGTGCCAGTTCCGCTGGCGGCAGGGGTTACGAGCAGTACTTC. Its protein product is CASSAGGRGYEQYF.

The rearrangement uses TRBV10-3 and TRBJ1-1, with D perhaps matching TRBD1 (5 bases). The CDR3 is 17 amino acids. Germline CDR1 and CDR2: ENHRY and SYGVKD. The V end lost 2 bases, the J end lost 1 base, and 17 bases lay between the germline ends. This CDR3 is CAISERGGPGTNTEAFF. In DNA, the CDR3 is TGTGCCATCAGTGAGAGGGGAGGGCCCGGAACGAACACTGAAGCTTTCTTT.

V is TRBV15 and J is TRBJ2-5, with 8 nucleotides matching TRBD2. Germline CDR1 reads LNHNV; CDR2 reads YYDKDF (reference sequence). V was clipped by 0 bases and J by 4 bases; unmatched bases: 1. The CDR3 is 14 amino acids. CDR3 protein: CATSRESGGETQYF. CDR3 nucleotide sequence: TGTGCCACCAGCAGAGAGAGCGGGGGAGAGACCCAGTACTTC. The full variable domain, its missing parts supplied by reference TRBV15 and TRBJ2-5, is DAMVIQNPRYQVTQFGKPVTLSCSQTLNHNVMYWYQQKSSQAPKLLFHYYDKDFNNEADTPDNFQSRRPNTSFCFLDIRSPGLGDTAMYLCATSRESGGETQYFGPGTRLLVL.

The DNA for the CDR3 is TGTGCCAGCTCACTCGAGGAGGTACGCTCCATATATTTT. Its protein is CASSLEEVRSIYF. The gene calls are TRBV18 and TRBJ1-3; D uncertain. V lost 4 bases, J lost 11 bases, and 15 bases lay in between. The CDR3 consists of 13 residues. Germline-derived CDR1 and CDR2 are KGHSH and LQKENI.

The genes are TRBV30 and TRBJ1-2; D call uncertain. The V gene's germline CDR1 is GTSNPN and CDR2 SVGIG (reference sequence). This CDR3 region has 12 residues. Trimming left V 2 bases short and J 2 bases short, with 6 bases between. DNA for the CDR3: TGTGCCTGGAGTCCGGAGAACTATGGCTACACCTTC. Amino acids: CAWSPENYGYTF.

The chain carries TRBV9 and TRBJ1-1, with unresolved D. This CDR3 region has 13 residues. V shed 0 bases and J shed 1 base, with 4 bases lying between them. The V gene's germline CDR1 is SGDLS and CDR2 YYNGEE. The CDR3 sequence is CASSVEQNTEAFF. The CDR3 DNA is TGTGCCAGCAGCGTAGAGCAGAACACTGAAGCTTTCTTT. The whole variable domain, remainder taken from reference TRBV9 and TRBJ1-1, is DSGVTQTPKHLITATGQRVTLRCSPRSGDLSVYWYQQSLDQGLQFLIQYYNGEERAKGNILERFSAQQFPDLHSELNLSSLELGDSALYFCASSVEQNTEAFFGQGTRLTVV.

This chain links TRBV5-1 with TRBJ2-1; 7 positions agree with TRBD2. With 6 bases clipped from V and 2 bases from J, the junction kept 8 bases outside the gene matches. The V gene's germline CDR1 is SGHRS and CDR2 YFSETQ. The CDR3 extends over 15 amino acids. CDR3 nucleotides: TGCGCCAGCAAATTAGCGGGTAACGCCTACAATGAGCAGTTCTTC. Encoded protein: CASKLAGNAYNEQFF.

The rearrangement links TRBV5-1 to TRBJ1-2; D is possibly TRBD1 (6 bases). The length of the CDR3 is 15 residues. Trimming cost V 0 bases and J 8 bases, with 17 bases left between them. Germline V CDR1 and CDR2: SGHRS, YFSETQ. The CDR3 sequence: CASSLAARGAGGYTF. The CDR3 DNA sequence: TGCGCCAGCAGCTTGGCGGCCCGGGGGGCGGGCGGCTACACCTTC.

The chain couples TRBV4-1 to TRBJ2-2; D remains ambiguous. The CDR3 is 14 residues long. V gave up 1 base and J gave up 7 bases, with 10 bases separating them. CDR1 and CDR2 from the germline V gene are MGHRA and YSYEKL. The chain's CDR3 is CASSQGHSSGELFF. CDR3 sequence (DNA): TGCGCCAGCAGCCAAGGCCACAGCAGCGGGGAGCTGTTTTTT.

The chain links TRBV6-4 to TRBJ2-3; TRBD2 agrees at 10 bases. This CDR3 is 15 amino acids long. V dropped 5 bases and J dropped 6; count of bases not matched to a gene: 8. Germline lookup yields CDR1 MRHNA and CDR2 SNTAGT. This CDR3 reads CASSSGRAGWDTQYF. The CDR3 nucleotides are TGTGCCAGCAGTAGCGGGAGGGCCGGTTGGGATACGCAGTATTTT.

This chain joins TRBV30 and TRBJ2-3; 13 bases are shared with TRBD2. The germline V gene has CDR1 GTSNPN and CDR2 SVGIG (reference sequence). V gave up 0 bases and J gave up 9 bases; unmatched junction bases: 12. CDR3 length equals 17 residues. As DNA, the CDR3 is TGTGCCTGGAGTGTTGTCCGGACTAGCGGGGGCCTGGGGACGCAGTATTTT. The encoded protein is CAWSVVRTSGGLGTQYF.